This paragraph covers one T cell receptor beta chain sequence. The antigen remains unidentified. The data are from a study of beta chain features in type 1 diabetes. General observations from the study: TCRB CDR3s were moderately but significantly shorter in Type 1 diabetes patients in all four CD4+ subsets. A definitive answer on HLA type influencing TCRB rearrangement was not reached here. Shorter templates may be favored by PCR, equally so in patients and controls.

The CDR3 is 17 residues long. Trimming cost V 5 bases and J 7 bases; bases outside gene matches: 12. Germline assignment: CDR1 SEHNR and CDR2 FQNEAQ (reference sequence). Without exception, sorted populations had purity beyond 95%. Reverse transcription of all isolated RNA meant that expressed TCRB transcripts were sequenced. Method: immunoSEQ multiplex PCR; TCRdb's copy keeps in-frame clones and lacks some. The sample has roughly 250,000 clones; more than 65% are singletons. This chain connects TRBV7-9 to TRBJ1-6, with 9 positions matching TRBD1. Sequenced material: naive CD4+ T cells from blood. This TCR derives from a man younger than 45 in good health. The CDR3 bases are TGTGCCAGCAGCATCGTGAGGGACAGGGTAGGGAATTCACCCCTCCACTTT. Its translation is CASSIVRDRVGNSPLHF.